Presented here are 8 T cell receptor beta chains from one specimen sequenced in a study of OX40 agonist ivuxolimab in advanced cancers. The repertoire was sequenced with immunoSEQ multiplex PCR; TCRdb's copy has only in-frame clones and lacks some. Of 57,000 or so clones listed, less than 90% are singletons. Sequences were derived from CD4+ or CD8+ T cells sorted from blood, sampled in a trial of the OX40 agonist ivuxolimab. Source of these receptors: an adult with an advanced solid tumor such as melanoma, head and neck, liver or kidney cancer.

This clone was counted only a few times. V usage is TRBV7-2 and J usage is TRBJ2-2; TRBD2 matches 8 bases. The junction had 12 bases not matched to a gene; V was cut back by 5 bases and J by 4 bases. CDR1 is SGHTA, CDR2 FQGNSA, per germline. The CDR3 totals 17 residues. The CDR3 DNA is TGTGCCAGCAGCGGGCGAAGCGGGAGTGGGTTCACCGGGGAGCTGTTTTTT. Its translation: CASSGRSGSGFTGELFF. Complete variable domain (other parts from reference TRBV7-2 and TRBJ2-2): GAGVSQSPSNKVTEKGKDVELRCDPISGHTALYWYRQSLGQGLEFLIYFQGNSAPDKSGLPSDRFSAERTGGSVSTLTIQRTQQEDSAVYLCASSGRSGSGFTGELFFGEGSRLTVL.

V usage is TRBV6-1 and J usage is TRBJ2-1; 11 positions agree with TRBD2. The germline gives CDR1 MNHNS, CDR2 SASEGT. This CDR3 is 15 amino acids long. V dropped 5 bases and J dropped 6; count of bases not matched to a gene: 6. CDR3 nucleotide sequence: TGTGCCAGCAGTTTGCTAGCGGGGGGAATCAATGAGCAGTTCTTC. Protein sequence: CASSLLAGGINEQFF.

The CDR3 protein is CASSSRVGNYGYTF. In DNA form, the CDR3 reads TGTGCCAGCAGCTCCCGGGTGGGAAACTATGGCTACACCTTC. The chain couples TRBV7-9 to TRBJ1-2; the D is unclear. Germline values: CDR1 SEHNR, CDR2 FQNEAQ (reference sequence). The CDR3 extends over 14 amino acids. Trimming removed 4 bases from V and 2 bases from J, with 11 bases in between. The full variable domain, with the rest looked up from reference TRBV7-9 and TRBJ1-2, is DTGVSQNPRHKITKRGQNVTFRCDPISEHNRLYWYRQTLGQGPEFLTYFQNEAQLEKSRLLSDRFSAERPKGSFSTLEIQRTEQGDSAMYLCASSSRVGNYGYTFGSGTRLTVV.

V is TRBV7-8 and J is TRBJ2-3; 7 bases align to TRBD1. After removal of 4 bases from V and 0 bases from J, the junction contained 10 bases not matched to a gene. This CDR3 comprises 17 residues. Germline V gene data show CDR1 as SGHVS and CDR2 as FQNEAQ. The CDR3 is CASSYIGGLYSTDTQYF. The CDR3 coding sequence is TGTGCCAGCAGCTATATAGGGGGCCTATATAGCACAGATACGCAGTATTTT. Variable domain in full (rest from reference TRBV7-8 and TRBJ2-3): GAGVSQSPRYKVAKRGQDVALRCDPISGHVSLFWYQQALGQGPEFLTYFQNEAQLDKSGLPSDRFFAERPEGSVSTLKIQRTQQEDSAVYLCASSYIGGLYSTDTQYFGPGTRLTVL.

The chain uses TRBV4-3 and TRBJ2-1; 11 bases are a match to TRBD2. Germline-derived CDR1 and CDR2 are LGHNA and YSLEER. After removal of 3 bases from V and 4 bases from J, the junction contained 2 bases not matched to a gene. CDR3 length equals 15 residues. CDR3 protein: CASSQTSGAYNEQFF. CDR3 nucleotide sequence: TGCGCCAGCAGCCAGACTAGCGGGGCTTACAATGAGCAGTTCTTC.

There are a few counts of this clone. The V gene is TRBV4-1, the J gene TRBJ2-5; 10 positions match TRBD2. This CDR3 is 17 amino acids long. V was pared by 4 bases and J by 2 bases, with 10 bases of the junction left unmatched. Germline-derived CDR1 and CDR2 are MGHRA and YSYEKL. Written as DNA, the CDR3 is TGCGCCAGCAGCCCTACGGCCACTAGCGGGGTTCAAGAGACCCAGTACTTC. The encoded protein is CASSPTATSGVQETQYF.

The rearrangement links TRBV11-1 to TRBJ1-4; TRBD1 agrees at 9 bases. With V trimmed by 0 bases and J by 5 bases, 1 base remained unmatched. The CDR3 sequence is 15 residues long. Germline loops: CDR1 SGHAT, CDR2 FQDESV (reference sequence). DNA of the CDR3: TGTGCCAGCAGCTTAGCCGGGACAGGGAATGAAAAACTGTTTTTT. Its protein is CASSLAGTGNEKLFF. Based on the CDR3 plus reference TRBV11-1 and TRBJ1-4, the full variable domain is EAEVAQSPRYKITEKSQAVAFWCDPISGHATLYWYRQILGQGPELLVQFQDESVVDDSQLPKDRFSAERLKGVDSTLKIQPAELGDSAMYLCASSLAGTGNEKLFFGSGTQLSVL.

This clone was recorded a few times. The V call is TRBV15, the J call TRBJ2-7; TRBD1 is a possible D gene (6 bases). This CDR3 contains 15 residues. V shed 1 base and J shed 3 bases, with 13 bases lying between them. CDR1 and CDR2 from the germline V gene are LNHNV and YYDKDF (reference sequence). The CDR3, as DNA: TGTGCCACCAGCAGAGTAACACAGGGTCTCTACGAGCAGTACTTC. The encoded protein is CATSRVTQGLYEQYF.